What follows are 13 T cell receptor beta chains derived from one specimen sequenced in a study of early T cells in non-severe SARS-CoV-2 infection. TCRdb analysed the 5' RACE reads with MiXCR anew, one entry per CDR3 protein. The table includes 40,000 to 55,000 distinct CDR3 sequences, approximately 7.5% detected once. Sequenced: whole blood. The receptors derive from an adult who was a healthcare worker with PCR-confirmed SARS-CoV-2 infection or an uninfected control (not recorded which).

The chain uses TRBV20-1 and TRBJ2-2; D may be TRBD1 (5 bases). Looked up from germline, CDR1 is DFQATT and CDR2 is SNEGSKA (reference sequence). The CDR3 has 14 amino acids. The ends were cut back, 3 bases at V and 0 bases at J, with 8 bases in the middle. CDR3 residues: CSARARANTGELFF. The CDR3 region has the DNA TGCAGTGCTAGGGCCAGGGCGAACACCGGGGAGCTGTTTTTT.

This clonotype has ten or more counts. This rearrangement joins TRBV11-2 to TRBJ1-2; 10 bases map to TRBD1. The CDR3 runs to 17 residues. CDR1 and CDR2 (germline): SGHAT, FQNNGV. V lost 4 bases and J lost 4; bases outside the gene matches: 12. The DNA for the CDR3 is TGTGCCAGCAGCTCGACAGGGGGCACCCCTAGGCGCTATGGCTACACCTTC. Protein: CASSSTGGTPRRYGYTF.

This clonotype occurred many times. This chain connects TRBV7-9 to TRBJ1-4; 7 positions agree with TRBD1. Germline CDR1 is SEHNR and CDR2 is FQNEAQ (reference sequence). Trimming cost V 4 bases and J 4 bases; bases outside gene matches: 6. This CDR3 region has 15 residues. The CDR3 spells CASSSPGQSNEKLFF. In nucleotides, the CDR3 is TGTGCCAGCAGCTCTCCGGGACAGAGTAATGAAAAACTGTTTTTT.

This clonotype was detected many times. The chain is built from TRBV7-2 and TRBJ1-5; D remains unclear. Trimming left V 7 bases short and J 3 bases short, with 13 bases between. CDR3 size: 14 residues. Looked up from germline, CDR1 is SGHTA and CDR2 is FQGNSA. The CDR3 is CASKATALNQPQHF. The DNA of the CDR3 is TGTGCCAGCAAAGCCACAGCGCTCAATCAGCCCCAGCATTTT.

This clonotype showed up many times. V is TRBV2 and J is TRBJ1-1, with a possible D match to TRBD1 (5 bases). Germline V CDR1 and CDR2: SNHLY, FYNNEI. This CDR3 region has 14 residues. Trimming removed 6 bases at V and 5 bases at J, with 16 bases between. DNA of the CDR3: TGTGCCAGCAGCTTTGGGGCGCGGTATACTGAAGCTTTCTTT. Translation gives CASSFGARYTEAFF.

This clonotype was observed a handful of times. This sequence joins TRBV11-2 and TRBJ1-5; 8 positions match TRBD1. J lost 7 bases, V lost 3 bases, and 8 bases had no gene match. From germline, CDR1 is SGHAT and CDR2 FQNNGV. CDR3 length: 15 amino acids. CDR3 region: CASSFTQGAMQPQHF. The CDR3 coding sequence is TGTGCCAGCAGCTTTACGCAGGGGGCAATGCAGCCCCAGCATTTT.

This clonotype was recorded many times. The chain combines TRBV20-1 with TRBJ2-7; TRBD1 might be the D (5 bases). V was trimmed by 3 bases and J by 3 bases, leaving 12 bases between them. Germline CDR1 reads DFQATT; CDR2 reads SNEGSKA (reference sequence). There are 13 residues in the CDR3. The CDR3 here is CSASYRSLYEQYF. For the CDR3, the DNA is TGCAGTGCTAGTTACAGGTCCCTCTACGAGCAGTACTTC.

A few counts support this clonotype. This chain's CDR3 is CSASPSGATYEQYF. The CDR3 DNA is TGCAGTGCTAGTCCTAGCGGGGCTACCTACGAGCAGTACTTC. V and J are TRBV20-1 and TRBJ2-7, with 9 bases that match TRBD2. In germline, CDR1 is DFQATT, CDR2 SNEGSKA (reference sequence). Trimming removed 3 bases from V and 2 bases from J; junction bases left unmatched: 5. The CDR3 spans 14 residues.

The CDR3 here is CSARDEVPYEQYF. For the CDR3, the DNA is TGCAGTGCTAGAGATGAGGTGCCCTACGAGCAGTACTTC. The chain couples TRBV20-1 to TRBJ2-7; no reliable D call. Germline-derived CDR1 and CDR2 are DFQATT and SNEGSKA (reference sequence). The CDR3 loop spans 13 amino acids. Trimming cost V 0 bases and J 2 bases, with 8 bases left between them.

This clonotype was seen at least ten times. The chain couples TRBV28 to TRBJ1-5; TRBD1 matches 7 bases. Germline trimming cut 6 bases from V and 5 bases from J; bases unmatched to any gene: 7. The germline CDR1 and CDR2 sequences are MDHEN and SYDVKM. The CDR3 sequence is 14 residues long. The CDR3 DNA reads TGTGCCAGCAGCTGGGGACAGCCGTATCAGCCCCAGCATTTT. Translating it yields CASSWGQPYQPQHF.

This clonotype has at least ten counts. V gene TRBV14 combines with J gene TRBJ2-1; TRBD2 agrees at 8 bases. CDR3 length: 17 amino acids. Germline V gene lookup returns CDR1 SGHDN and CDR2 FVKESK. The ends lost 4 bases at V and 0 bases at J; junction bases unmatched: 8. The CDR3 here is CASSRLLAGSSYNEQFF. CDR3 coding DNA: TGTGCCAGCAGCCGATTGCTAGCGGGCAGCTCCTACAATGAGCAGTTCTTC.

The J gene is TRBJ2-2, the V gene TRBV4-1; D is unresolved. CDR1 is MGHRA and CDR2 is YSYEKL in the germline V gene. The CDR3 has 15 amino acids. The V end was cut by 4 bases, the J end by 8 bases, with 17 bases between. In nucleotides, the CDR3 is TGCGCCAGCAGCCCGCCCCCCCGTTTCACTGGGGAGCTGTTTTTT. This gives the protein CASSPPPRFTGELFF.

Only a few counts were recorded for this clonotype. This chain joins TRBV15 and TRBJ1-1, with TRBD1 matching 9 bases. Per the germline V gene, CDR1 is LNHNV and CDR2 is YYDKDF (reference sequence). The junction had 3 bases not matched to a gene; V was cut back by 5 bases and J by 5 bases. This CDR3 is built from 13 residues. The CDR3 region is CATSLGTGTEAFF. In nucleotides, the CDR3 is TGTGCCACCAGCCTGGGGACAGGGACTGAAGCTTTCTTT.